These 25 T cell receptor beta chains were all obtained from the same sample, sequenced in a study of human T cells and chemical hapten exposure (dated by TCRdb to the early 2020s). Library construction relied on RACE. Sequencing instrument: NextSeq 500. Clones were called with MiXCR by TCRdb after fastp trimmed the public reads at Q25, and only in-frame beta chains were retained. Merged by CDR3 protein, the rows form single entries marked with the most common genes and DNA. This sample is represented by 150,000 to 200,000 distinct CDR3 sequences; approximately 29% of them were singletons. The top ten clonotypes cover roughly 3% of the sample. What this sample's time point label stands for: pre-sensitization, week 0. Read against the paper, the sample's treatment or condition label means: therapeutic diphenylcyclopropenone sensitization with weekly scalp DPC. The sample was whole blood, taken in connection with sensitization to the hapten diphenylcyclopropenone (DPC). The receptors were gathered from a woman in her twenties or thirties with alopecia areata. Some clones in this sample may be carry-over from other donors' samples.

The chain joins TRBV7-2 to TRBJ2-3, with 11 bases matching TRBD2. J was trimmed by 3 bases and V by 5 bases; bases with no gene match: 7. Germline V gene data show CDR1 as SGHTA and CDR2 as FQGNSA. CDR3 size: 16 residues. The CDR3 is CASSAVAGGYTDTQYF. CDR3 sequence (DNA): TGTGCCAGCAGCGCCGTAGCGGGGGGGTATACAGATACGCAGTATTTT. Looking up the rest from reference TRBV7-2 and TRBJ2-3 gives the full variable domain: GAGVSQSPSNKVTEKGKDVELRCDPISGHTALYWYRQSLGQGLEFLIYFQGNSAPDKSGLPSDRFSAERTGGSVSTLTIQRTQQEDSAVYLCASSAVAGGYTDTQYFGPGTRLTVL.

This rearrangement joins TRBV24-1 to TRBJ2-5; D possibly uses TRBD1 or TRBD2 (6 bases each). CDR3 length: 15 residues. In germline, CDR1 is KGHDR, CDR2 SFDVKD. Trimming cost V 4 bases and J 3 bases, with 14 bases left between them. The CDR3 region is CATSDTGRNEETQYF. As DNA, the CDR3 is TGTGCCACCAGTGACACAGGGAGGAACGAAGAGACCCAGTACTTC.

The CDR3 here is CASHRSGYEQYF. CDR3 coding DNA: TGTGCCAGCCATCGGTCGGGTTACGAGCAGTACTTC. The J gene is TRBJ2-7, the V gene TRBV28; no clear D gene. CDR3 size: 12 residues. Per germline, CDR1 MDHEN and CDR2 SYDVKM. V dropped 8 bases and J dropped 4 bases, with 12 bases sitting between them. The whole variable domain, filled in from reference TRBV28 and TRBJ2-7, reads DVKVTQSSRYLVKRTGEKVFLECVQDMDHENMFWYRQDPGLGLRLIYFSYDVKMKEKGDIPEGYSVSREKKERFSLILESASTNQTSMYLCASHRSGYEQYFGPGTRLTVT.

V is TRBV28 and J is TRBJ2-7; 7 bases line up with TRBD1. This CDR3 region has 15 residues. V trimming: 5 bases; J trimming: 2 bases; junction bases outside the gene matches: 9. Germline-derived CDR1 and CDR2 are MDHEN and SYDVKM. The CDR3 reads CASSTRQGPPYEQYF. Here the CDR3 DNA reads TGTGCCAGCAGTACCCGACAGGGCCCCCCCTACGAGCAGTACTTC.

V usage is TRBV30 and J usage is TRBJ2-1; the D gene is possibly TRBD2 (6 bases). This CDR3 is built from 13 residues. CDR1 is GTSNPN, CDR2 SVGIG, per germline (reference sequence). Between the trimmed V and J ends, which lost 5 bases and 5 bases, there was a span of 13 bases. The CDR3: CAWALGLNNEQFF. The CDR3 coding sequence is TGTGCCTGGGCCCTCGGACTAAACAATGAGCAGTTCTTC.

Only a few counts were recorded for this clonotype. CDR3 coding DNA: TGCAGCGTTGGTGCTAGCGGGAGTTATGATACGCAGTATTTT. It encodes CSVGASGSYDTQYF. The V gene is TRBV29-1, the J gene TRBJ2-3; 10 bases are shared with TRBD2. CDR1 and CDR2 from the germline V gene are SQVTM and ANQGSEA. The trim removed 4 bases at V and 6 bases at J, leaving 7 bases unmatched. The length of the CDR3 is 14 residues.

This clonotype has a single count. The chain carries TRBV20-1 and TRBJ2-7; TRBD1 matches 10 bases. Germline lookup yields CDR1 DFQATT and CDR2 SNEGSKA (reference sequence). The length of the CDR3 is 15 residues. J lost 6 bases, V lost 6 bases, and 14 bases had no gene match. This chain's CDR3 is CSAPIPDRDRGEQYF. As DNA, the CDR3 is TGCAGTGCCCCTATTCCCGACAGGGACAGGGGCGAGCAGTACTTC.

This chain uses TRBV10-3 with TRBJ2-7, with D unclear. Per germline, CDR1 ENHRY and CDR2 SYGVKD. V lost 0 bases to trimming and J lost 2 bases, with 11 bases between them. The CDR3 has 15 residues. DNA for the CDR3: TGTGCCATCAGTGAGTCGACGGCTTCGGCCTACGAGCAGTACTTC. It encodes CAISESTASAYEQYF.

This clonotype was seen more than once but under ten times. The chain joins TRBV20-1 to TRBJ2-5; 11 bases agree with TRBD2. Trimming at V came to 3 bases and at J to 2 bases, leaving 2 bases not matched to a gene. CDR3 length: 14 amino acids. CDR1 DFQATT and CDR2 SNEGSKA come from the germline V gene (reference sequence). For the CDR3, the DNA is TGCAGTGCTAGGACTAGCGGGGATCAAGAGACCCAGTACTTC. As protein: CSARTSGDQETQYF.

This clonotype was observed a handful of times. V usage is TRBV24-1 and J usage is TRBJ2-7; TRBD1 aligns across 9 bases. The CDR3 sequence is 15 residues long. V gave up 4 bases and J gave up 3 bases; unmatched junction bases: 6. From germline, CDR1 is KGHDR and CDR2 SFDVKD. The CDR3 coding sequence is TGTGCCACCAGTGACGCTCGACAGGGGGGCTACGAGCAGTACTTC. Protein product: CATSDARQGGYEQYF.

In this sample, this clonotype turned up a few times. The J gene is TRBJ2-3, the V gene TRBV20-1, with 9 positions matching TRBD2. The CDR3 spans 17 residues. Germline CDR1 and CDR2: DFQATT and SNEGSKA (reference sequence). V was clipped by 0 bases and J by 3 bases; unmatched bases: 10. CDR3 sequence reads: CSARDPNSGSVTDTQYF. DNA of the CDR3: TGCAGTGCTAGAGATCCCAATAGCGGGAGTGTTACAGATACGCAGTATTTT.

The chain employs TRBV20-1 and TRBJ2-7; the match to TRBD1 covers 7 bases. The CDR3 loop spans 15 amino acids. The germline V gene has CDR1 DFQATT and CDR2 SNEGSKA (reference sequence). The ends lost 0 bases at V and 2 bases at J; junction bases unmatched: 7. The CDR3 DNA reads as TGCAGTGCTAGAGATACCGGGACAGTTACCTACGAGCAGTACTTC. It is translated as CSARDTGTVTYEQYF.

The chain couples TRBV9 to TRBJ1-1; no definite D call. CDR3 length: 13 residues. Germline V gene data show CDR1 as SGDLS and CDR2 as YYNGEE. V lost 2 bases and J lost 1, with 6 bases in between. CDR3 DNA sequence: TGTGCCAGCAGCGTTTGGGCGAACACTGAAGCTTTCTTT. Translated: CASSVWANTEAFF.

In this sample, this clonotype turned up once. The rearrangement uses TRBV24-1 and TRBJ2-1; D unclear. Germline loops: CDR1 KGHDR, CDR2 SFDVKD. This CDR3 spans 12 amino acids. V lost 9 bases, J lost 6 bases, and 11 bases lay in between. CDR3: CATGSSLNEQFF. The CDR3 DNA reads as TGTGCCACCGGGTCTTCCCTCAATGAGCAGTTCTTC.

This clonotype was detected only a few times. The chain couples TRBV29-1 to TRBJ2-1, with TRBD2 matching 7 bases. The CDR3 spans 15 residues. Germline V lookup: CDR1 SQVTM, CDR2 ANQGSEA. With V trimmed by 4 bases and J by 1 base, 7 bases remained unmatched. CDR3 nucleotide sequence: TGCAGCGTTGTCGGGGCGGGAGTTTCCTACAATGAGCAGTTCTTC. This sequence encodes CSVVGAGVSYNEQFF.

V usage is TRBV10-3 and J usage is TRBJ1-2; D might be TRBD1 (6 bases). The CDR3 is 14 amino acids. The V gene's germline CDR1 is ENHRY and CDR2 SYGVKD. V lost 7 bases to trimming and J lost 3 bases, with 15 bases between them. The chain's CDR3 is CAIMAQGRDYGYTF. The CDR3 DNA reads TGTGCCATCATGGCCCAGGGGCGAGACTATGGCTACACCTTC.

The V gene is TRBV7-9, the J gene TRBJ1-5; D might be TRBD1 (6 bases). This CDR3 spans 16 amino acids. V lost 4 bases and J lost 4, with 17 bases in between. CDR1 SEHNR and CDR2 FQNEAQ come from the germline V gene (reference sequence). The CDR3 DNA reads TGTGCCAGCAGCTCCAGCAGTGGACAGCAGAATCAGCCCCAGCATTTT. It codes for CASSSSSGQQNQPQHF.

The rearrangement uses TRBV9 and TRBJ2-1, with TRBD2 identical over 7 bases. Looked up from germline, CDR1 is SGDLS and CDR2 is YYNGEE. The CDR3 length is 15 residues. J was trimmed by 7 bases and V by 3 bases; bases with no gene match: 10. CDR3: CASSAGSGAGNEQFF. The CDR3 region has the DNA TGTGCCAGCAGCGCTGGGAGCGGGGCGGGGAATGAGCAGTTCTTC.

This clonotype came up many times. This chain uses TRBV9 with TRBJ2-3; no reliable D call. Germline values: CDR1 SGDLS, CDR2 YYNGEE. This CDR3 is built from 14 residues. V was clipped by 4 bases and J by 4 bases, with 13 bases between them. The CDR3 DNA reads as TGTGCCAGCAGCCAGGTACCCGGATCAGATACGCAGTATTTT. This codes for CASSQVPGSDTQYF. Drawing the rest from reference TRBV9 and TRBJ2-3, the complete variable domain is DSGVTQTPKHLITATGQRVTLRCSPRSGDLSVYWYQQSLDQGLQFLIQYYNGEERAKGNILERFSAQQFPDLHSELNLSSLELGDSALYFCASSQVPGSDTQYFGPGTRLTVL.

This rearrangement joins TRBV27 to TRBJ1-6; a possible D gene is TRBD1 (6 bases). The CDR3 sequence is 16 residues long. Trimming took 2 bases from V and 1 from J, leaving 9 bases between them. Per germline, CDR1 MNHEY and CDR2 SMNVEV (reference sequence). The CDR3 is CASSLKGGSYNSPLHF. The CDR3 DNA sequence: TGTGCCAGCAGTTTAAAAGGGGGTTCCTATAATTCACCCCTCCACTTT.

The rearrangement links TRBV28 to TRBJ1-5; 9 nucleotides agree with TRBD1. CDR1 and CDR2 (germline): MDHEN, SYDVKM. This CDR3 has 15 amino acids. V was clipped by 11 bases and J by 5 bases; unmatched bases: 13. The CDR3 sequence is CAVRGGQGQYQPQHF. CDR3 DNA sequence: TGTGCCGTCCGTGGGGGACAGGGACAGTATCAGCCCCAGCATTTT.

This clonotype has more than one count but fewer than ten. The rearrangement uses TRBV2 and TRBJ2-7; D is perhaps TRBD1 (6 bases). Germline CDR1 reads SNHLY; CDR2 reads FYNNEI. V lost 6 bases and J 6 bases, leaving 18 bases between the germline ends. The CDR3 length is 14 residues. Here the CDR3 DNA reads TGTGCCAGCAGGGAACAGGGACCCTCTTCCGAGCAGTACTTC. Amino acids: CASREQGPSSEQYF.

The chain couples TRBV4-1 to TRBJ2-1; 7 nucleotides line up with TRBD1. Germline trimming cut 1 base from V and 4 bases from J; bases unmatched to any gene: 10. The CDR3 loop spans 17 amino acids. Germline CDR1 is MGHRA and CDR2 is YSYEKL. The CDR3 is CASSQALRQGVYNEQFF. In DNA, the CDR3 is TGCGCCAGCAGCCAAGCCTTACGGCAGGGGGTATACAATGAGCAGTTCTTC.

This clonotype was seen only a few times. The rearrangement uses TRBV28 and TRBJ2-5, with D maybe TRBD2 (6 bases). The V and J ends lost 5 bases and 2 bases respectively, with 18 bases between them. Germline V gene data show CDR1 as MDHEN and CDR2 as SYDVKM. CDR3 size: 16 residues. As DNA, the CDR3 is TGTGCCAGCAGTACCCCCCCCGCGGGGAGACAAGAGACCCAGTACTTC. Its translation is CASSTPPAGRQETQYF.

This clonotype was recorded only once. The chain couples TRBV29-1 to TRBJ1-2; D remains ambiguous. Trimming took 8 bases from V and 5 from J, leaving 15 bases between them. Germline assignment: CDR1 SQVTM and CDR2 ANQGSEA. This CDR3 spans 12 amino acids. The CDR3 is CSTYSTEYGYTF. DNA for the CDR3: TGCAGCACCTACTCGACTGAGTATGGCTACACCTTC.